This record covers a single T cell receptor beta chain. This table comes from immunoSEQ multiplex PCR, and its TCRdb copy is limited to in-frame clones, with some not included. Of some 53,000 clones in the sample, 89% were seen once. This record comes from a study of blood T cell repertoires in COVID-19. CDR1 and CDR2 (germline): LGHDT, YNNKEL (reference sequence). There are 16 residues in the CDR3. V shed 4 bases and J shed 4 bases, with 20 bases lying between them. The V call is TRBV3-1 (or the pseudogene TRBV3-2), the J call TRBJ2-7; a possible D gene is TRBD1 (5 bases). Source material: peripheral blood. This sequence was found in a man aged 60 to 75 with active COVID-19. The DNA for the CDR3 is TGTGCCAGCAGCCTCCTCCAAGGCAGGGTTTCGTACGAGCAGTACTTC. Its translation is CASSLLQGRVSYEQYF.